Each of the 21 T cell receptor beta chains below was sequenced from the same sample in a study of blood T cell repertoires in COVID-19 (dated by TCRdb to 2019 to 2021). Library method: the immunoSEQ multiplex PCR assay. TCRdb stores this immuneACCESS table with in-frame sequences only. Part of the clones is absent; in the studies checked, under half of the shortfall reflects unresolved V genes, and no reason is known for the rest. A total of around 95,000 clones appear in this sample, over 65% of them only once. About 13% of the sample is held by the ten biggest clonotypes. Material for sequencing was peripheral blood. The receptor set was obtained from a human donor in a cohort sampled during active COVID-19.

This clone came up once. The chain couples TRBV19 to TRBJ1-4, with a possible D match to TRBD1 (6 bases). The CDR3 spans 16 residues. The V end lost 6 bases, the J end lost 1 base, and 15 bases lay between the germline ends. The germline gives CDR1 LNHDA, CDR2 SQIVND (reference sequence). As DNA, the CDR3 is TGTGCCAGTAGGGGGGACACCCGAAGAACTAATGAAAAACTGTTTTTT. This translates into CASRGDTRRTNEKLFF.

The chain couples TRBV11-3 to TRBJ2-2; no reliable D call. Per the germline V gene, CDR1 is SGHNT and CDR2 is YENEEA. The length of the CDR3 is 12 residues. With 5 bases removed from V and 2 bases from J, the gap between germline ends came to 3 bases. The CDR3 reads CASSLNTGELFF. For the CDR3, the DNA is TGTGCCAGCAGCCTAAACACCGGGGAGCTGTTTTTT.

The chain carries TRBV9 and TRBJ1-4; TRBD1 aligns across 7 bases. Germline V gene sequence: CDR1 SGDLS, CDR2 YYNGEE. The CDR3 is 13 amino acids. V shed 4 bases, J shed 5 bases, and the junction held 2 bases outside the gene matches. The CDR3 protein is CASSPGQNEKLFF. CDR3 nucleotides: TGTGCCAGCAGCCCGGGACAGAATGAAAAACTGTTTTTT.

The chain joins TRBV2 to TRBJ2-5, with a weak D call TRBD2 (6 bases). The CDR3 has 17 residues. The V and J ends lost 2 bases and 4 bases respectively, with 20 bases between them. Germline V gene lookup returns CDR1 SNHLY and CDR2 FYNNEI. CDR3 nucleotides: TGTGCCAGCAGTGAACGCGGACCCAGGCGTAGCGGAGAGACCCAGTACTTC. Amino acid sequence: CASSERGPRRSGETQYF. Using reference TRBV2 and TRBJ2-5 for the parts outside the CDR3, the full variable domain is EPEVTQTPSHQVTQMGQEVILRCVPISNHLYFYWYRQILGQKVEFLVSFYNNEISEKSEIFDDQFSVERPDGSNFTLKIRSTKLEDSAMYFCASSERGPRRSGETQYFGPGTRLLVL.

The chain is built from TRBV4-3 and TRBJ1-2, with D unclear. CDR1 and CDR2 from the germline V gene are LGHNA and YSLEER. V was shortened by 0 bases and J by 4 bases, with 18 bases between the two germline ends. This CDR3 has 17 amino acids. Here the CDR3 reads CASSQDEDALPPYGYTF. DNA for the CDR3: TGCGCCAGCAGCCAAGATGAAGATGCACTCCCTCCCTATGGCTACACCTTC.

The chain carries TRBV5-1 and TRBJ2-5; TRBD2 matches 8 bases. There are 16 residues in the CDR3. Germline CDR1 is SGHRS and CDR2 is YFSETQ. V shed 0 bases, J shed 3 bases, and the junction held 7 bases outside the gene matches. The CDR3, as DNA: TGCGCCAGCAGCTTGGCCCAACTAGCGGTAAAAGAGACCCAGTACTTC. It is translated as CASSLAQLAVKETQYF.

This clone was counted a single time. The rearrangement joins TRBV5-1 to TRBJ1-2, with D uncertain. Germline V CDR1 and CDR2: SGHRS, YFSETQ. This CDR3 region has 17 residues. The V end lost 4 bases, the J end lost 4 bases, and 23 bases lay between the germline ends. DNA of the CDR3: TGCGCCAGCAGCCCATATAAATGGAGTAATGGAGGCTATGGCTACACCTTC. This codes for CASSPYKWSNGGYGYTF.

This clone was observed a single time. V gene TRBV27 combines with J gene TRBJ1-5; 8 nucleotides match TRBD1. Germline V gene sequence: CDR1 MNHEY, CDR2 SMNVEV (reference sequence). Unmatched junction bases numbered 11, after V lost 10 bases and J lost 0 bases. The CDR3 has 16 amino acids. CDR3 nucleotide sequence: TGTGCCACCCCGGGACAGGATGGCACTAGCAATCAGCCCCAGCATTTT. Its protein product is CATPGQDGTSNQPQHF.

The CDR3 sequence is CASYSGTGGYGYTF. DNA of the CDR3: TGTGCCAGCTACTCCGGGACAGGAGGTTATGGCTACACCTTC. This rearrangement joins TRBV6-5 to TRBJ1-2, with 8 positions matching TRBD1. The germline V gene encodes CDR1 MNHEY and CDR2 SVGAGI. The CDR3 has 14 residues. Losses at the gene ends were 8 bases for V and 5 bases for J; bases not matched to a gene: 10.

The chain joins TRBV6-6 to TRBJ2-3; D gene uncertain. There are 14 residues in the CDR3. Germline CDR1 is MNHNY and CDR2 is SVGAGI (reference sequence). The V and J ends lost 11 bases and 3 bases respectively, with 18 bases between them. CDR3 sequence reads: CADSARGYTDTQYF. CDR3 sequence (DNA): TGTGCCGACTCGGCGAGAGGTTATACAGATACGCAGTATTTT.

V usage is TRBV7-2 and J usage is TRBJ2-7; no firm D call. Germline assignment: CDR1 SGHTA and CDR2 FQGNSA. V was pared by 3 bases and J by 6 bases, with 9 bases between. This CDR3 contains 12 residues. The CDR3 coding sequence is TGTGCCAGCAGCTTGTCCCAGGTCGAGCAGTACTTC. Encoded protein: CASSLSQVEQYF.

This rearrangement joins TRBV7-9 to TRBJ2-2; tentative D call: TRBD2 (5 bases). CDR1 is SEHNR, CDR2 FQNEAQ, per germline (reference sequence). The CDR3 contains 15 residues. The V and J ends lost 5 bases and 1 base respectively, with 11 bases between them. Written as DNA, the CDR3 is TGTGCCAGCAGCAGAAGCGGAATGAACACCGGGGAGCTGTTTTTT. Its translation: CASSRSGMNTGELFF. The full variable domain, in which reference TRBV7-9 and TRBJ2-2 provide the parts outside the CDR3, is DTGVSQNPRHKITKRGQNVTFRCDPISEHNRLYWYRQTLGQGPEFLTYFQNEAQLEKSRLLSDRFSAERPKGSFSTLEIQRTEQGDSAMYLCASSRSGMNTGELFFGEGSRLTVL.

The chain recombines TRBV13 with TRBJ2-1; TRBD2 matches at 14 bases. Germline V lookup: CDR1 PRHDT, CDR2 FYEKMQ (reference sequence). The CDR3 is made up of 19 amino acids. V trimming: 4 bases; J trimming: 2 bases; junction bases outside the gene matches: 10. CDR3 region: CASSSHRLAGGPTYNEQFF. The CDR3 nucleotides are TGTGCCAGCAGCTCCCATAGACTAGCGGGAGGGCCCACCTACAATGAGCAGTTCTTC.

The chain uses TRBV19 and TRBJ2-2; 8 positions agree with TRBD2. Germline V gene sequence: CDR1 LNHDA, CDR2 SQIVND (reference sequence). V dropped 4 bases and J dropped 2; count of bases not matched to a gene: 3. The CDR3 has 15 residues. The DNA of the CDR3 is TGTGCCAGTAGTAATAGCGGGGCCAACACCGGGGAGCTGTTTTTT. As protein: CASSNSGANTGELFF.

V usage is TRBV10-3 and J usage is TRBJ2-2, with D perhaps matching TRBD2 (6 bases). Germline V CDR1 and CDR2: ENHRY, SYGVKD. The CDR3 extends over 13 amino acids. Trimming cost V 11 bases and J 1 base, with 11 bases left between them. CDR3 region: CAVRGGNTGELFF. CDR3 DNA sequence: TGTGCCGTCCGGGGAGGGAACACCGGGGAGCTGTTTTTT.

The chain uses TRBV25-1 and TRBJ2-7; possible D gene TRBD2, 5 bases. Germline CDR1 reads MGHDK; CDR2 reads SYGVNS. There are 12 residues in the CDR3. Trimming left V 7 bases short and J 7 bases short, with 14 bases between. CDR3 region: CASIGVSGEQYF. The CDR3 DNA reads TGTGCCAGCATCGGGGTTTCGGGGGAGCAGTACTTC.

The V call is TRBV9, the J call TRBJ2-2; a weak D match, TRBD1 (5 bases). CDR3 length: 15 residues. V lost 2 bases to trimming and J lost 5 bases, with 13 bases between them. The germline gives CDR1 SGDLS, CDR2 YYNGEE. The CDR3 reads CASSVNRFATGELFF. The CDR3 DNA sequence: TGTGCCAGCAGCGTTAACAGGTTTGCTACCGGGGAGCTGTTTTTT.

The rearrangement uses TRBV3-1 (or the pseudogene TRBV3-2) and TRBJ2-3, with TRBD2 matching 9 bases. J was trimmed by 1 base and V by 3 bases; bases with no gene match: 2. CDR3 length: 15 amino acids. CDR1 and CDR2 (germline): LGHDT, YNNKEL (reference sequence). CDR3 in amino acids: CASSQASGGTDTQYF. DNA of the CDR3: TGTGCCAGCAGCCAGGCTAGCGGGGGCACAGATACGCAGTATTTT.

A few counts support this clone. This chain connects TRBV10-3 to TRBJ2-2; unclear D gene. The CDR3 has 13 amino acids. From germline, CDR1 is ENHRY and CDR2 SYGVKD. V was trimmed by 8 bases and J by 5 bases, leaving 12 bases between them. The CDR3 region has the DNA TGTGCCATCCACTCGTCCGGGACCGGGGAGCTGTTTTTT. As protein: CAIHSSGTGELFF.

V is TRBV30 and J is TRBJ1-5; no clear D gene. The germline V gene has CDR1 GTSNPN and CDR2 SVGIG (reference sequence). Trimming removed 2 bases from V and 5 bases from J, with 10 bases in between. CDR3 length: 13 residues. The CDR3 is CAWSRGLYQPQHF. Written as DNA, the CDR3 is TGTGCCTGGAGTCGGGGTTTATATCAGCCCCAGCATTTT.

The CDR3 nucleotides read TGTGCCATCAGTCACGGGAATTCACCCCTCCACTTT. It codes for CAISHGNSPLHF. The rearrangement uses TRBV10-3 and TRBJ1-6; D is ambiguous. Per the germline V gene, CDR1 is ENHRY and CDR2 is SYGVKD. The V end was cut by 5 bases, the J end by 7 bases, with 6 bases between. The CDR3 is made up of 12 amino acids.